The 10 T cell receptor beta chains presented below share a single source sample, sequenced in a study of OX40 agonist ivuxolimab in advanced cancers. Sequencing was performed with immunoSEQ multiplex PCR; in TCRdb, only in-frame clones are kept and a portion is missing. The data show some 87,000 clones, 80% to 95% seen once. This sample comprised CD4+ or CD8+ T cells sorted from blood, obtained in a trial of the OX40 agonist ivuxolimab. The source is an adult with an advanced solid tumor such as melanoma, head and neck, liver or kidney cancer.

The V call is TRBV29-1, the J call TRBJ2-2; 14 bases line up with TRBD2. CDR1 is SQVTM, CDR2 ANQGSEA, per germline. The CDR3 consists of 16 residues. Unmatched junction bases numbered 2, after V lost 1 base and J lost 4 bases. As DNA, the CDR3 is TGCAGCGTTGAAGGTGGGACTAGCGGGGGCACCGGGGAGCTGTTTTTT. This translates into CSVEGGTSGGTGELFF.

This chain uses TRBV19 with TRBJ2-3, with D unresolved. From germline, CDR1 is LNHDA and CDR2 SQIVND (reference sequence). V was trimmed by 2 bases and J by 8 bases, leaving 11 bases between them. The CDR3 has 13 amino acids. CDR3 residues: CASSISAVGTQYF. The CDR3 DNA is TGTGCCAGTAGTATATCGGCCGTCGGTACGCAGTATTTT.

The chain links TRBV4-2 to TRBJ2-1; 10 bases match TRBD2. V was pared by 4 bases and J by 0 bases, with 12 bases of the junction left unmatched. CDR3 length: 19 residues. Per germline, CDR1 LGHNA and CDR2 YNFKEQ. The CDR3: CASSRSLAGEAGSYNEQFF. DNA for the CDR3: TGTGCCAGCAGCCGCAGCCTAGCGGGAGAGGCTGGCTCCTACAATGAGCAGTTCTTC.

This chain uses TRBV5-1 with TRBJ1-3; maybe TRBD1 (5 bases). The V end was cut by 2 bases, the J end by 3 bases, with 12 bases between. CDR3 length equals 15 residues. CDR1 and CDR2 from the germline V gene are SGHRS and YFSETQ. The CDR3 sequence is CASSFERGDGNTIYF. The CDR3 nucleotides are TGCGCCAGCAGCTTCGAGAGGGGTGATGGAAACACCATATATTTT.

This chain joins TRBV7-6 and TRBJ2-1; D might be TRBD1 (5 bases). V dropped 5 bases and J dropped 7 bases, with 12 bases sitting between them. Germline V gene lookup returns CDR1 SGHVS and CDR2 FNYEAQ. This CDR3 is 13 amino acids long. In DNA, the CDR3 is TGTGCCAGCAGCGCTGGACAATGGAATGAGCAGTTCTTC. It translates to CASSAGQWNEQFF.

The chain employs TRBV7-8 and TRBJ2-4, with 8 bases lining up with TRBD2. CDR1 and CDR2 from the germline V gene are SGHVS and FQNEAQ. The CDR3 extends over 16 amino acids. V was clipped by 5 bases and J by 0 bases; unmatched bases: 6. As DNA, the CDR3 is TGTGCCAGCAGCCTTTCCGGGGGGGAAGCCAAAAACATTCAGTACTTC. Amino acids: CASSLSGGEAKNIQYF.

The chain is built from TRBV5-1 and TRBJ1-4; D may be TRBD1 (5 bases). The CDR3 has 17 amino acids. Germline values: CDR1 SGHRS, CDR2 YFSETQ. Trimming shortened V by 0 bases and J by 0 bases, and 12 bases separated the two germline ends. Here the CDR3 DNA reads TGCGCCAGCAGCTTGGTGGGGGATCGTGCAACTAATGAAAAACTGTTTTTT. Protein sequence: CASSLVGDRATNEKLFF.

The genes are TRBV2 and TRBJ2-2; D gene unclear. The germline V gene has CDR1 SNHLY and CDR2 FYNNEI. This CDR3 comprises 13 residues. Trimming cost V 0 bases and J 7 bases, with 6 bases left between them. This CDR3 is CASSEAIDGELFF. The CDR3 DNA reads TGTGCCAGCAGTGAAGCGATCGACGGGGAGCTGTTTTTT.

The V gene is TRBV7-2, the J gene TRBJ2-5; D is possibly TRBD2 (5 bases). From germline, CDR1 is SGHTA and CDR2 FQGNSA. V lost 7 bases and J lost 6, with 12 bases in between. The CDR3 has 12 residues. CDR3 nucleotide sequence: TGTGCCAGCAATAACCAGCGGCAGACCCAGTACTTC. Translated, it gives CASNNQRQTQYF.

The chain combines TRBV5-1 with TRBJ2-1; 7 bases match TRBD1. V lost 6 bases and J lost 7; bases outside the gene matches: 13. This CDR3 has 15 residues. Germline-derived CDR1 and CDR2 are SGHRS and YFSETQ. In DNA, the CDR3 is TGCGCCAGCATGAATGACAGGGTATCCACGAATGAGCAGTTCTTC. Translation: CASMNDRVSTNEQFF.